The 12 T cell receptor beta chains presented below share a single source sample, sequenced in a study of cytomegalovirus exposure and HLA in healthy donors. Both 60 Vbeta primers and 13 Jbeta primers went into the PCR. TCRdb's copy holds only in-frame clones and misses some; the assay was immunoSEQ multiplex PCR. The sample has roughly 130,000 clones, about 70% seen once; the top ten hold 2.1%. Source material: PBMCs. These receptors were collected from a woman in her forties in good health and CMV-seropositive.

This clone was found a few times. The genes are TRBV27 and TRBJ2-1, with D perhaps matching TRBD1 (6 bases). Trimming cost V 8 bases and J 2 bases, with 19 bases left between them. From germline, CDR1 is MNHEY and CDR2 SMNVEV (reference sequence). This CDR3 comprises 16 residues. CDR3 sequence reads: CASYDRKGGTYNEQFF. The CDR3, as DNA: TGTGCCAGCTATGACAGGAAGGGTGGCACCTACAATGAGCAGTTCTTC.

The J gene is TRBJ1-3, the V gene TRBV9; 9 positions match TRBD1. CDR3 size: 16 residues. The V and J ends lost 4 bases and 0 bases, in that order; junction bases with no gene match: 5. Germline values: CDR1 SGDLS, CDR2 YYNGEE. The CDR3 sequence is CASSPRDRDSGNTIYF. Written as DNA, the CDR3 is TGTGCCAGCAGCCCCCGGGACAGGGACTCTGGAAACACCATATATTTT.

The CDR3 protein is CASSAGQGLYGYTF. The CDR3 DNA is TGTGCCAGTAGTGCTGGACAGGGCCTATATGGCTACACCTTC. This chain links TRBV19 with TRBJ1-2; 8 positions match TRBD1. Trimming took 5 bases from V and 5 from J; bases not matched to a gene: 7. This CDR3 is 14 amino acids long. Germline V CDR1 and CDR2: LNHDA, SQIVND (reference sequence). The full variable domain, rest sourced from reference TRBV19 and TRBJ1-2, is DGGITQSPKYLFRKEGQNVTLSCEQNLNHDAMYWYRQDPGQGLRLIYYSQIVNDFQKGDIAEGYSVSREKKESFPLTVTSAQKNPTAFYLCASSAGQGLYGYTFGSGTRLTVV.

This chain links TRBV19 with TRBJ1-6, with 9 bases matching TRBD1. V shed 6 bases and J 10 bases; nucleotides not matched to a gene: 10. There are 15 residues in the CDR3. CDR1 is LNHDA, CDR2 SQIVND, per germline (reference sequence). Here the CDR3 reads CASRGLTGGGSPLHF. The CDR3, as DNA: TGTGCCAGTAGGGGACTGACAGGGGGAGGGTCACCCCTCCACTTT. The full variable domain, in which reference TRBV19 and TRBJ1-6 provide the parts outside the CDR3, is DGGITQSPKYLFRKEGQNVTLSCEQNLNHDAMYWYRQDPGQGLRLIYYSQIVNDFQKGDIAEGYSVSREKKESFPLTVTSAQKNPTAFYLCASRGLTGGGSPLHFGNGTRLTVT.

V and J are TRBV6-6 and TRBJ1-2; D is uncertain. The length of the CDR3 is 12 residues. Between the trimmed V and J ends, which lost 2 bases and 8 bases, there was a span of 9 bases. Germline V gene data show CDR1 as MNHNY and CDR2 as SVGAGI (reference sequence). The CDR3 DNA sequence: TGTGCCAGCAGTTACGACATAAACGGCTACACCTTC. Its protein product is CASSYDINGYTF.

The chain is built from TRBV11-2 and TRBJ2-2; TRBD2 matches 12 bases. The germline gives CDR1 SGHAT, CDR2 FQNNGV. The CDR3 covers 19 residues. V lost 0 bases to trimming and J lost 3 bases; unmatched junction nucleotides: 8. DNA of the CDR3: TGTGCCAGCAGCTTAGATCGGCTAGCGGGGGGGCCCGACACCGGGGAGCTGTTTTTT. Amino acids: CASSLDRLAGGPDTGELFF.

The chain couples TRBV28 to TRBJ2-1; maybe TRBD2 (6 bases). CDR1 is MDHEN, CDR2 SYDVKM, per germline. With 6 bases removed from V and 0 bases from J, the gap between germline ends came to 12 bases. The CDR3 runs to 15 residues. The CDR3 protein is CASRLGGNSYNEQFF. The CDR3 DNA sequence: TGTGCCAGCAGGCTCGGCGGGAACTCCTACAATGAGCAGTTCTTC.

The rearrangement joins TRBV30 to TRBJ1-2; tentatively, D is TRBD1 (6 bases). Germline CDR1 and CDR2: GTSNPN and SVGIG (reference sequence). The CDR3 is 13 amino acids. V lost 4 bases, J lost 7 bases, and 16 bases lay in between. The CDR3 DNA follows: TGTGCCTGGAACATTGGGGGCGCGGGTGGCTACACCTTC. It yields the protein CAWNIGGAGGYTF.

This clone was counted a few times. The gene calls are TRBV5-6 and TRBJ2-3; the match to TRBD1 covers 10 bases. Germline lookup yields CDR1 SGHDT and CDR2 YYEEEE. V trimming: 3 bases; J trimming: 8 bases; junction bases outside the gene matches: 9. The CDR3 contains 15 residues. The chain's CDR3 is CASSYDRGRVGTQYF. DNA of the CDR3: TGTGCCAGCAGCTACGACAGGGGGCGCGTCGGTACGCAGTATTTT.

A remark on this clone: Other DNA sequences of this sample code for an identical CDR3. J is TRBJ1-2 and V is TRBV5-1, with D possibly TRBD1 on 5 matching bases. CDR1 and CDR2 from the germline V gene are SGHRS and YFSETQ. This CDR3 is built from 13 residues. Trimming pared 0 bases from V and 4 bases from J, leaving 7 bases between. In DNA form, the CDR3 reads TGCGCCAGCAGCTTGGCCGGGGGCTATGGCTACACCTTC. It encodes CASSLAGGYGYTF.

The chain employs TRBV19 and TRBJ2-2; weak D call: TRBD1 (5 bases). The germline gives CDR1 LNHDA, CDR2 SQIVND (reference sequence). CDR3 length: 15 amino acids. The V and J ends lost 6 bases and 4 bases respectively, with 15 bases between them. The CDR3 here is CASSTSGAFTGELFF. The CDR3 coding sequence is TGTGCCAGTAGCACCTCTGGGGCGTTCACCGGGGAGCTGTTTTTT.

The V call is TRBV5-4, the J call TRBJ2-2, with 7 bases aligning to TRBD1. The trim removed 3 bases at V and 7 bases at J, leaving 6 bases unmatched. CDR1 is SGHNT, CDR2 YYREEE, per germline (reference sequence). This CDR3 is built from 14 residues. The CDR3 is CASSSTGDDGELFF. CDR3 nucleotides: TGTGCCAGCAGCTCAACAGGGGACGACGGGGAGCTGTTTTTT.